One and the same sample provided the 17 T cell receptor beta chains below, sequenced in a study of CD8+CD57+ T cells in acquired aplastic anemia. Genomic DNA, serving as template, underwent TCR beta VDJ and CDR3 profiling. TCRdb reprocessed the reads with MiXCR, giving one entry per CDR3 protein. In the table there are 150,000 to 200,000 distinct CDR3 sequences, approximately 52% of which are singletons. The patients chosen for sequencing had shown expansion of CD8+CD57+ cells (detected by flow cytometry). Source material: sorted CD4+, CD8+, or CD8+CD57+ T cells (not recorded which) from PBMCs. These receptors were taken from a human donor with aplastic anemia.

The rearrangement links TRBV2 to TRBJ1-5, with D tentatively TRBD1 (6 bases). This CDR3 spans 14 amino acids. CDR1 is SNHLY and CDR2 is FYNNEI in the germline V gene. V lost 6 bases to trimming and J lost 5 bases, with 14 bases between them. In DNA form, the CDR3 reads TGTGCCAGCAGCGCGGAGGGGGGGTATCAGCCCCAGCATTTT. Protein: CASSAEGGYQPQHF.

The chain recombines TRBV27 with TRBJ2-3; possible D gene TRBD1, 6 bases. This CDR3 contains 15 residues. Germline V gene sequence: CDR1 MNHEY, CDR2 SMNVEV (reference sequence). The V end was cut by 6 bases, the J end by 1 base, with 14 bases between. The CDR3 here is CASSQGIGRTDTQYF. In DNA, the CDR3 is TGTGCCAGCAGCCAGGGGATCGGGCGCACAGATACGCAGTATTTT.

This chain joins TRBV7-7 and TRBJ2-1; D call uncertain. Germline loops: CDR1 SSHAT, CDR2 FNYEAQ (reference sequence). With 5 bases removed from V and 10 bases from J, the gap between germline ends came to 9 bases. The CDR3 totals 11 residues. CDR3 loop: CASSAELEQFF. DNA for the CDR3: TGTGCCAGCAGCGCTGAATTAGAGCAGTTCTTC.

V and J are TRBV15 and TRBJ1-3; weak D call: TRBD1 (6 bases). This CDR3 is built from 17 residues. The germline V gene has CDR1 LNHNV and CDR2 YYDKDF (reference sequence). Trimming shortened V by 4 bases and J by 0 bases, and 16 bases separated the two germline ends. The CDR3 spells CATSTRGGLSSGNTIYF. In DNA form, the CDR3 reads TGTGCCACCAGCACCCGGGGGGGCCTAAGCTCTGGAAACACCATATATTTT. The whole variable domain, filled in from reference TRBV15 and TRBJ1-3, reads DAMVIQNPRYQVTQFGKPVTLSCSQTLNHNVMYWYQQKSSQAPKLLFHYYDKDFNNEADTPDNFQSRRPNTSFCFLDIRSPGLGDTAMYLCATSTRGGLSSGNTIYFGEGSWLTVV.

This clonotype was detected ten times or more. This chain joins TRBV19 and TRBJ2-2; TRBD2 agrees at 15 bases. Losses at the gene ends were 6 bases for V and 5 bases for J; bases not matched to a gene: 7. The CDR3 sequence is 17 residues long. Germline CDR1 is LNHDA and CDR2 is SQIVND (reference sequence). CDR3 coding DNA: TGTGCCAGTAGCCAGGGACTAGCGGGGGGCCTAACCGGGGAGCTGTTTTTT. Its translation: CASSQGLAGGLTGELFF.

Ten or more counts support this clonotype. The genes are TRBV4-1 and TRBJ2-7; unclear D gene. This CDR3 is built from 13 residues. Germline V gene lookup returns CDR1 MGHRA and CDR2 YSYEKL. The ends were cut back, 2 bases at V and 4 bases at J, with 9 bases in the middle. Written as DNA, the CDR3 is TGCGCCAGCAGCCAAAAAACAGAGTACGAGCAGTACTTC. Translating it yields CASSQKTEYEQYF.

The V call is TRBV4-2, the J call TRBJ1-4; unclear D gene. Germline values: CDR1 LGHNA, CDR2 YNFKEQ. V shed 0 bases and J shed 13 bases, with 9 bases lying between them. The length of the CDR3 is 12 residues. The CDR3 spells CASSQEAELLFF. In nucleotides, the CDR3 is TGTGCCAGCAGCCAAGAGGCAGAGCTACTGTTTTTT.

Ten or more counts support this clonotype. The chain couples TRBV19 to TRBJ1-1; TRBD1 aligns across 7 bases. Germline V gives CDR1 LNHDA, CDR2 SQIVND (reference sequence). The CDR3 is made up of 16 amino acids. V dropped 4 bases and J dropped 1; count of bases not matched to a gene: 9. CDR3 DNA sequence: TGTGCCAGTAGTAGCCTTCGGACAGGCTGGAACACTGAAGCTTTCTTT. It yields the protein CASSSLRTGWNTEAFF.

This clonotype was seen ten or more times. The chain links TRBV10-3 to TRBJ2-7; TRBD1 matches 7 bases. Germline CDR1 and CDR2: ENHRY and SYGVKD. V shed 2 bases and J 3 bases; nucleotides not matched to a gene: 4. CDR3 length: 14 residues. The CDR3 DNA follows: TGTGCCATCAGTGAGGGACAGGTTAACTACGAGCAGTACTTC. Its protein product is CAISEGQVNYEQYF.

This chain connects TRBV28 to TRBJ2-5; D might be TRBD2 (5 bases). Trimming took 5 bases from V and 2 from J, leaving 12 bases between them. The CDR3 consists of 14 residues. Germline V gene data show CDR1 as MDHEN and CDR2 as SYDVKM. CDR3 DNA sequence: TGTGCCAGCAGTAGCCCGGGATGGCAAGAGACCCAGTACTTC. Protein sequence: CASSSPGWQETQYF.

The chain employs TRBV20-1 and TRBJ2-5; 7 nucleotides agree with TRBD1. The CDR3 totals 15 residues. CDR1 and CDR2 (germline): DFQATT, SNEGSKA (reference sequence). J lost 1 base, V lost 5 bases, and 10 bases had no gene match. CDR3 sequence reads: CSAAPGTESQETQYF. The CDR3 DNA reads as TGCAGTGCTGCCCCCGGGACAGAAAGCCAAGAGACCCAGTACTTC.

The chain has TRBV9 and TRBJ1-1, with a possible D match to TRBD1 (5 bases). Germline V gene sequence: CDR1 SGDLS, CDR2 YYNGEE. This CDR3 has 13 amino acids. V dropped 3 bases and J dropped 5 bases, with 11 bases sitting between them. The CDR3 nucleotides are TGTGCCAGCAGCGAATTTGGGGGGACTGAAGCTTTCTTT. Its translation: CASSEFGGTEAFF.

The chain uses TRBV18 and TRBJ2-3; tentative D call: TRBD1 (6 bases). Trimming removed 4 bases at V and 3 bases at J, with 14 bases between. The CDR3 is made up of 15 amino acids. Per the germline V gene, CDR1 is KGHSH and CDR2 is LQKENI. In DNA, the CDR3 is TGTGCCAGCTCACGGCAGGGGTCTGGAACAGATACGCAGTATTTT. Its translation is CASSRQGSGTDTQYF.

Many counts were recorded for this clonotype. The chain recombines TRBV6-1 with TRBJ2-7, with D tentatively TRBD2 (6 bases). Germline CDR1 MNHNS, CDR2 SASEGT. The CDR3 has 15 residues. The V and J ends lost 5 bases and 2 bases respectively, with 16 bases between them. CDR3 protein: CASSPSGSYAYEQYF. The CDR3 DNA is TGTGCCAGCAGTCCCTCCGGGAGCTACGCCTACGAGCAGTACTTC.

This chain links TRBV7-8 with TRBJ2-1, with 8 nucleotides matching TRBD2. The CDR3 extends over 15 amino acids. V dropped 3 bases and J dropped 5; count of bases not matched to a gene: 6. Germline V CDR1 and CDR2: SGHVS, FQNEAQ. Here the CDR3 reads CASSFGLAEHNEQFF. The CDR3 region has the DNA TGTGCCAGCAGCTTCGGACTAGCCGAACACAATGAGCAGTTCTTC.

This clonotype was observed at least ten times. The chain uses TRBV13 and TRBJ2-7; 10 bases fit TRBD1. Trimming cost V 6 bases and J 5 bases; bases outside gene matches: 7. CDR3 length: 14 residues. Looked up from germline, CDR1 is PRHDT and CDR2 is FYEKMQ (reference sequence). CDR3 amino acids: CASSPMGQGNEQYF. Written as DNA, the CDR3 is TGTGCCAGCAGTCCGATGGGACAGGGGAACGAGCAGTACTTC.

This chain connects TRBV10-3 to TRBJ2-7; perhaps TRBD2 as D (6 bases). This CDR3 is 13 amino acids long. Trimming took 10 bases from V and 0 from J, leaving 13 bases between them. Germline loops: CDR1 ENHRY, CDR2 SYGVKD. The CDR3 loop is CASSGGSSYEQYF. The DNA for the CDR3 is TGTGCCAGCTCCGGGGGAAGCTCCTACGAGCAGTACTTC.